This is a list of T cell receptor beta chains from one sample in a study of PD-1 blockade in classical Hodgkin lymphoma. Data came from immunoSEQ multiplex PCR; TCRdb stores just in-frame clones and leaves some out. The sample holds some 45,000 clones, around nine tenths seen once. The sample was peripheral blood mononuclear cells (PBMCs), taken at baseline. The receptors originated from a human donor with classical Hodgkin lymphoma. Both conserved end residues are part of each CDR3.

TRBV5-1,CASSLTGTGGQETQYF
TRBV9,CASSGGPSSIDNEQFF
TRBV18,CASSLSGGAADTQYF
TRBV5-1,CASSPEASGYNEQFF
TRBV21-1,CASSVSSYEQYF
TRBV6-5,CASSYPGQGQETQYF
TRBV7-9,CASSLLEGWETQYF
TRBV5-6,CASSFGWQSGNSPLHF
TRBV2,CASSELRVAGAFYEQYF
TRBV11-2,CASSLLRVYNGYTF
TRBV6-5,CASSYQHTDTQYF
TRBV5-4,CAPTPQGYTF
TRBV5-1,CASSFNAWENTEAFF